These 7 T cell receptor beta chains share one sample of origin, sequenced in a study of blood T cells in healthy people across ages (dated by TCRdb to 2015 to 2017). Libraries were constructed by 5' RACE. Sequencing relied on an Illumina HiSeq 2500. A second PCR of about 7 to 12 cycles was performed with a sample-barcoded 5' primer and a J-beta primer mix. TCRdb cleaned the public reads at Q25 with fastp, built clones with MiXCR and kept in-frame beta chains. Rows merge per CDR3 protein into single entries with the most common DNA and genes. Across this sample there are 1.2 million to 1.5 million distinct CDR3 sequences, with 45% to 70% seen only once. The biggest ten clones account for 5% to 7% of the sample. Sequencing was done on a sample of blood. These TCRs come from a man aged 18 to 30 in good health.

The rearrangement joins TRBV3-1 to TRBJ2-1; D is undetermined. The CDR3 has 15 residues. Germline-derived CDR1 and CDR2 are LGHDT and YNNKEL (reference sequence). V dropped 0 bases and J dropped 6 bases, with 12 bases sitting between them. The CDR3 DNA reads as TGTGCCAGCAGCCAAGATCAGGCTTCCCCCAATGAGCAGTTCTTC. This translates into CASSQDQASPNEQFF.

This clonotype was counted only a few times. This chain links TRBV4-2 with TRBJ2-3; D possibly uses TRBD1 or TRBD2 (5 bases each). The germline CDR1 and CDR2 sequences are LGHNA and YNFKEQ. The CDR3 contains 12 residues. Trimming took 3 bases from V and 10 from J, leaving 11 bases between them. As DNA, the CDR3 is TGTGCCAGCAGCCAGCGTAGAGGGGCGCAGTATTTT. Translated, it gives CASSQRRGAQYF.

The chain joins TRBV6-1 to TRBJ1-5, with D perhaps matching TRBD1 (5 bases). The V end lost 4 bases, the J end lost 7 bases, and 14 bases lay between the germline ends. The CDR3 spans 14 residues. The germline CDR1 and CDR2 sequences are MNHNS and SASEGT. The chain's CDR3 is CASSGTVAGQPQHF. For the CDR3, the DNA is TGTGCCAGCAGTGGAACGGTTGCAGGGCAGCCCCAGCATTTT.

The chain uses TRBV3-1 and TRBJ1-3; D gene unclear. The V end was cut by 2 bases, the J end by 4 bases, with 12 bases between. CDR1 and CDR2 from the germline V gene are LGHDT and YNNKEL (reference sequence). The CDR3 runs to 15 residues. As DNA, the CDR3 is TGTGCCAGCAGCCAAATGGCAGTGGAAGGAAACACCATATATTTT. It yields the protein CASSQMAVEGNTIYF.

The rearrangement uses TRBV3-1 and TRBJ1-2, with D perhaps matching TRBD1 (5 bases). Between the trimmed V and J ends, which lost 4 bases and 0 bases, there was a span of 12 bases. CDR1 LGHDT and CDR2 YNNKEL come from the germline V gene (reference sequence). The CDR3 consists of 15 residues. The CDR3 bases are TGTGCCAGCAGCCGACCCGGCAGGGCTAACTATGGCTACACCTTC. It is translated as CASSRPGRANYGYTF.

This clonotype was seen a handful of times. The chain's CDR3 is CASSYGTRDLDEQFF. The CDR3 DNA follows: TGTGCCAGCAGCTACGGGACTAGGGATTTGGATGAGCAGTTCTTC. The chain has TRBV7-2 and TRBJ2-1; 8 nucleotides align to TRBD2. Trimming at V came to 4 bases and at J to 8 bases, leaving 10 bases not matched to a gene. Germline CDR1 reads SGHTA; CDR2 reads FQGNSA. The CDR3 is made up of 15 amino acids.

The CDR3 region has the DNA TGCGCCAGCAGCCCTCGGGGGAGAACCGGGACACCTTACACCGGGGAGCTGTTTTTT. Protein sequence: CASSPRGRTGTPYTGELFF. The V and J genes are TRBV4-1 and TRBJ2-2; D could derive from TRBD1 or TRBD2 (6 bases each). Trimming shortened V by 4 bases and J by 3 bases, and 24 bases separated the two germline ends. The CDR3 loop spans 19 amino acids. From germline, CDR1 is MGHRA and CDR2 YSYEKL.